The clone carrying this T cell receptor beta chain was seen at least ten times. Its antigen is currently unknown. The data belong to a study of Graves' ophthalmopathy and Graves' hyperthyroidism. General study points: Blood repertoires reportedly contained most expanded thyroid clonotypes above 0.001 frequency.

People with hyperthyroidism were aged 18 to 65 and newly diagnosed, under 2 months' duration. Lactation, pregnancy, uncontrolled infections and other autoimmune diseases were all grounds for excluding patients. Establishment of the diagnosis relied upon clinical symptoms, serum thyroxine, TRAb, thyroid ultrasound and orbital computed tomography. Amplifying from RNA transcripts, the study obtained TCR beta CDR3 regions. The authors performed first-round RT-PCR with HTBI primers and then a second-round multiplex PCR. MiXCR, run by TCRdb on the multiplex PCR reads, gives a single entry per CDR3 protein. This table has approximately 1.2 million distinct CDR3 sequences, 35% to 40% appearing once. Sequencing was performed on peripheral blood or thyroid tissue (not recorded which). The source of this sequence is an adult man with Graves' hyperthyroidism.

The CDR3 DNA is TGCGCCAGCAGCCAAGGGGACAGGCCCTACGAGCAGTACTTC. It yields the protein CASSQGDRPYEQYF. The rearrangement uses TRBV4-3 and TRBJ2-7; 8 bases align to TRBD1. Germline V gene data show CDR1 as LGHNA and CDR2 as YSLEER. The CDR3 length is 14 residues. The V gene end was trimmed by 1 base and the J gene end by 2 bases; junction bases not matched to a gene: 1.